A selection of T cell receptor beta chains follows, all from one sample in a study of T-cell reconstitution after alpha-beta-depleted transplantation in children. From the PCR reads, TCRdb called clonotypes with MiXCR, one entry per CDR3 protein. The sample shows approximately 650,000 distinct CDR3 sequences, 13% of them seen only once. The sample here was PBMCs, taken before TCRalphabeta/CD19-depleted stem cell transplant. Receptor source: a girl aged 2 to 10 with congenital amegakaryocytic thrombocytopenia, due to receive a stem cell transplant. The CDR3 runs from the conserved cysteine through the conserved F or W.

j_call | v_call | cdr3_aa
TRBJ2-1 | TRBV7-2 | CASSRLASYNEQFF
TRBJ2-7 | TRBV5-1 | CASSFWREGQYEQYF
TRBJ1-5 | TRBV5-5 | CASSSTAEPGQPQHF
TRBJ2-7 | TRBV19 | CASSILAGHEQYF
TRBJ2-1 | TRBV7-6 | CASSFLSGTTYNEQFF
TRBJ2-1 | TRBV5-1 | CASSLSSGAAYNEQFF
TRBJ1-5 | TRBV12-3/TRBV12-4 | CASSYRTNQPQHF
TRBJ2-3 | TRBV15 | CATSRDLFGVSTDTQYF
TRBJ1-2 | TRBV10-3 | CAISESFKDHLANYGYTF
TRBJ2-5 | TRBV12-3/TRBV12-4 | CASSVMGETQYF
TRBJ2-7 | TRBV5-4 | CASNHRSSYEQYF
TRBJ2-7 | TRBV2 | CASSWAYYEQYF
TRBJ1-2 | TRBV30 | CAWIRKSAGGYTF
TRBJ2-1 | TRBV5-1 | CASSRWRGGHNEQFF
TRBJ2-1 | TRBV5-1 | CASSFNKGAGEEWYEQFF
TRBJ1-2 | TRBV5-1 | CASSFSGPNYGYTF
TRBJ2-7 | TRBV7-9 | CASSLDWLYEQYF
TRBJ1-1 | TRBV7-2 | CASSLAPLGDTMNTEAFF
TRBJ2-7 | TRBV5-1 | CASSPDGNPYEQYF
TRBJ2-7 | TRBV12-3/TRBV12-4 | CASTTHLSYEQYF
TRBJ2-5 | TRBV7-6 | CASSLEPLGSWVKTQYF
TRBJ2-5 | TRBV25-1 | CASSDLMGRSRETQYF
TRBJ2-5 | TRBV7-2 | CASNPIVNQETQYF
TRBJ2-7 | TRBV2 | CASSFFGDPSYEQYF
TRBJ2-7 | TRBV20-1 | CSAREGLAGDEQYF
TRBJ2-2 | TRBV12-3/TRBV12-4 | CASGRLAVTGELFF
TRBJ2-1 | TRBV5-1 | CASSPRGPGGPYNEQFF
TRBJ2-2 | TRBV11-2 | CASSLVVNTGELFF
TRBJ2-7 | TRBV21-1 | CASSKGATNYEQYF
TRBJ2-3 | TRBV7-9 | CASSLEALAKATDTQYF
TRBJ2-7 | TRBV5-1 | CASSLLWTGAERNEQYF
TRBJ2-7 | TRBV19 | CASRKGGDEQYF